These T cell receptor beta chains were read from a single sample in a study of cytomegalovirus exposure and HLA in healthy donors. Some clones are missing from TCRdb's copy, which holds only in-frame ones; the method was immunoSEQ multiplex PCR. The sample records approximately 190,000 clones, 81% being singletons. The specimen was PBMCs. These TCRs come from a man aged 50 to 59 in good health and CMV-seronegative. Both conserved end residues are part of each CDR3. Fields, in order: V gene, D gene, clone size, J gene, CDR3 protein, CDR3 DNA. D genes are given only for firm matches. Size values are once, few and many counts, or a class for expanded clones, and some rows have none.

TRBV11-2	-	few	TRBJ1-4	CASSSRGIRDEKLFF	TGTGCCAGCAGCTCGCGGGGGATTAGGGATGAAAAACTGTTTTTT
TRBV5-6	-	-	TRBJ2-7	CASSSPGAAYEQYF	TGTGCCAGCAGCTCCCCCGGTGCGGCCTACGAGCAGTACTTC
TRBV30	TRBD2	-	TRBJ2-2	CAWSAGGPAGELFF	TGTGCCTGGAGTGCGGGGGGGCCCGCCGGGGAGCTGTTTTTT
TRBV12-2	-	-	TRBJ1-5	CASRLGGGRGPGNQPQHF	TGTGCAAGTCGCTTAGGCGGTGGGCGGGGGCCAGGCAATCAGCCCCAGCATTTT
TRBV9	TRBD2	-	TRBJ2-2	CASSLSPTGGRNTGELFF	TGTGCCAGCAGCCTCTCCCCCACCGGGGGGAGGAACACCGGGGAGCTGTTTTTT
TRBV7-9	-	-	TRBJ1-2	CASSLGTFGYTF	TGTGCCAGCAGCTTGGGGACATTTGGCTACACCTTC
TRBV7-2	-	few	TRBJ2-7	CASSSVGGPSYEQYF	TGTGCCAGCAGCTCGGTGGGGGGGCCTTCCTACGAGCAGTACTTC
TRBV9	-	-	TRBJ1-1	CASSRTGGFNTEAFF	TGTGCCAGCAGCCGAACCGGGGGGTTTAACACTGAAGCTTTCTTT
TRBV28	-	-	TRBJ1-1	CASSFPTATEAFF	TGTGCCAGCAGTTTCCCCACAGCTACTGAAGCTTTCTTT
TRBV5-6	TRBD1	few	TRBJ2-7	CASSRQGVAYEQYF	TGTGCCAGCAGCCGACAGGGAGTAGCGTACGAGCAGTACTTC
TRBV7-2	-	-	TRBJ1-1	CASSFTRDTEAFF	TGTGCCAGCAGCTTTACGAGGGACACTGAAGCTTTCTTT
TRBV6-5	-	-	TRBJ1-2	CASSYTLYYPYGYTF	TGTGCCAGCAGTTATACCCTCTACTATCCCTATGGCTACACCTTC
TRBV11-3	TRBD1	few	TRBJ2-7	CASSLGQGSIHEQYF	TGTGCCAGCAGCTTAGGACAGGGATCGATCCACGAGCAGTACTTC
TRBV10-3	-	-	TRBJ1-1	CAIKLNDSPLAEAFF	TGTGCCATCAAGCTAAACGACAGCCCCTTAGCTGAAGCTTTCTTT
TRBV7-2	-	-	TRBJ1-6	CASSLESGSYNSPLHF	TGTGCCAGCAGCTTAGAGTCAGGGTCCTATAATTCACCCCTCCACTTT
TRBV6-5	-	few	TRBJ1-2	CASSYNRRAYGYTF	TGTGCCAGCAGTTACAACAGGAGGGCCTATGGCTACACCTTC
TRBV7-3	TRBD1	-	TRBJ2-1	CASSLWGPRQGIEQFF	TGTGCCAGCAGCTTATGGGGGCCGCGACAGGGGATTGAGCAGTTCTTC
TRBV6-5	-	-	TRBJ1-1	CATEFGRGNTEAFF	TGTGCCACCGAATTTGGCAGGGGGAACACTGAAGCTTTCTTT
TRBV2	-	-	TRBJ2-7	CASSEMVSYEQYF	TGTGCCAGCAGTGAAATGGTCAGCTACGAGCAGTACTTC
TRBV5-4	-	-	TRBJ1-2	CASSFGTVYGYTF	TGTGCCAGCAGCTTCGGGACTGTCTATGGCTACACCTTC
TRBV4-1	-	-	TRBJ1-3	CASSQVSSGNTIYF	TGCGCCAGCAGCCAAGTTAGCTCTGGAAACACCATATATTTT
TRBV6-1	-	-	TRBJ2-1	CASSENRDDEQFF	TGTGCCAGCAGCGAAAACAGGGACGATGAGCAGTTCTTC
TRBV18	TRBD1	-	TRBJ1-1	CASSQGAGPTEAFF	TGTGCCAGCTCCCAGGGGGCGGGCCCCACTGAAGCTTTCTTT
TRBV7-2	-	-	TRBJ2-7	CASGRSSYEQYF	TGTGCCAGCGGGAGGAGCTCCTACGAGCAGTACTTC
TRBV7-9	TRBD1	-	TRBJ2-1	CASSSGDRAYNEQFF	TGTGCCAGCAGCTCCGGAGACAGGGCCTACAATGAGCAGTTCTTC
TRBV5-5	TRBD1	-	TRBJ1-3	CASSLGTGEKFGNTIYF	TGTGCCAGCAGCTTGGGGACAGGGGAGAAGTTTGGAAACACCATATATTTT
TRBV7-2	TRBD1	once	TRBJ1-5	CASSQETGGGQPQHF	TGTGCCAGCAGCCAAGAAACAGGGGGCGGTCAGCCCCAGCATTTT
TRBV25-1	TRBD1	-	TRBJ2-1	CASTQGTAEQFF	TGTGCCAGCACGCAAGGGACAGCCGAGCAGTTCTTC
TRBV6-5	TRBD1	-	TRBJ1-1	CASSYLAGGTEAFF	TGTGCCAGCAGTTACTTGGCAGGGGGCACTGAAGCTTTCTTT
TRBV7-6	-	-	TRBJ2-3	CASSRGGATDTQYF	TGTGCCAGCAGCCGAGGGGGGGCCACAGATACGCAGTATTTT
TRBV7-8	-	-	TRBJ1-5	CASSPRGQSNQPQHF	TGTGCCAGCAGCCCTAGGGGCCAGAGCAATCAGCCCCAGCATTTT
TRBV18	-	-	TRBJ1-1	CASSPLVRGDTEAFF	TGTGCCAGCTCACCACTCGTTCGAGGCGACACTGAAGCTTTCTTT
TRBV7-2	-	-	TRBJ1-1	CASSTEAVTEAFF	TGTGCCAGCAGCACGGAGGCAGTCACTGAAGCTTTCTTT
TRBV9	TRBD1	-	TRBJ2-3	CASSLAPGQITDTQYF	TGTGCCAGCAGCTTAGCTCCGGGACAGATCACAGATACGCAGTATTTT
TRBV18	TRBD1	-	TRBJ2-3	CASSPTGGTDTQYF	TGTGCCAGCTCACCGACAGGGGGCACAGATACGCAGTATTTT
TRBV6-5	-	-	TRBJ2-5	CASSYSRDIATQYF	TGTGCCAGCAGCTATTCCCGGGACATCGCAACCCAGTACTTC
TRBV19	-	-	TRBJ2-1	CASSESYNEQFF	TGTGCCAGCTCCGAGAGCTACAATGAGCAGTTCTTC
TRBV4-2	TRBD2	few	TRBJ2-5	CASSQESSGGVGETQYF	TGTGCCAGCAGCCAAGAGTCTAGCGGGGGAGTCGGGGAGACCCAGTACTTC
TRBV13	-	-	TRBJ1-5	CASSLRQADQPQHF	TGTGCCAGCAGCTTAAGACAAGCTGATCAGCCCCAGCATTTT
TRBV7-2	TRBD2	-	TRBJ2-3	CASSLTLAGGSTDTQYF	TGTGCCAGCAGCTTAACCCTAGCGGGGGGGAGCACAGATACGCAGTATTTT
TRBV23-1	-	once	TRBJ2-6	CASGRQVNIPTPGANVLTF	TGCGCCAGCGGCCGACAGGTAAATATCCCCACCCCTGGGGCCAACGTCCTGACTTTC
TRBV2	TRBD1	-	TRBJ2-5	CATLRGRGLTQYF	TGTGCCACCCTCCGGGGCAGGGGGTTGACCCAGTACTTC
TRBV10-3	TRBD2	-	TRBJ2-1	CAVSGTNYNEQFF	TGTGCCGTCTCGGGGACTAATTACAATGAGCAGTTCTTC
TRBV27	-	-	TRBJ2-7	CASRIHLYSSYEQYF	TGTGCCAGCAGAATCCACCTTTACAGCTCCTACGAGCAGTACTTC
TRBV5-4	TRBD1	-	TRBJ2-7	CASRGGGTGVGEQYF	TGTGCCAGCAGGGGCGGCGGGACAGGGGTTGGCGAGCAGTACTTC
TRBV30	-	-	TRBJ2-5	CAWKRMVSGVSKETQYF	TGTGCCTGGAAGAGAATGGTTAGCGGAGTATCAAAAGAGACCCAGTACTTC
TRBV7-2	-	-	TRBJ1-3	CASSLVRDTRNTIYF	TGTGCCAGCAGCTTAGTTCGGGACACTAGAAACACCATATATTTT
TRBV7-6	-	-	TRBJ2-3	CASTRGDTQYF	TGTGCCAGCACCCGGGGGGATACGCAGTATTTT
TRBV5-5	TRBD2	-	TRBJ2-7	CASSLYSGISSYEQYF	TGTGCCAGCAGCTTGTATAGCGGGATAAGCTCCTACGAGCAGTACTTC
TRBV5-1	TRBD1	-	TRBJ1-1	CASSLMAGGMNTEAFF	TGCGCCAGCAGCTTGATGGCAGGGGGGATGAACACTGAAGCTTTCTTT
TRBV6-6	TRBD2	-	TRBJ2-5	CASRGTTQETQYF	TGTGCCAGCAGGGGGACTACCCAAGAGACCCAGTACTTC
TRBV6-1	TRBD1	-	TRBJ2-5	CASSELLTGPKETQYF	TGTGCCAGCAGTGAGTTGTTGACAGGGCCTAAAGAGACCCAGTACTTC
TRBV11-2	-	-	TRBJ1-3	CASSQGGASGNTIYF	TGTGCCAGCAGCCAAGGTGGGGCCTCTGGAAACACCATATATTTT
TRBV5-1	-	-	TRBJ2-6	CASSLLPQGSSGANVLTF	TGCGCCAGCAGCTTGTTGCCGCAGGGATCATCTGGGGCCAACGTCCTGACTTTC
TRBV4-3	-	-	TRBJ1-3	CASSQDSGAGNTIYF	TGCGCCAGCAGCCAAGATTCAGGGGCTGGAAACACCATATATTTT